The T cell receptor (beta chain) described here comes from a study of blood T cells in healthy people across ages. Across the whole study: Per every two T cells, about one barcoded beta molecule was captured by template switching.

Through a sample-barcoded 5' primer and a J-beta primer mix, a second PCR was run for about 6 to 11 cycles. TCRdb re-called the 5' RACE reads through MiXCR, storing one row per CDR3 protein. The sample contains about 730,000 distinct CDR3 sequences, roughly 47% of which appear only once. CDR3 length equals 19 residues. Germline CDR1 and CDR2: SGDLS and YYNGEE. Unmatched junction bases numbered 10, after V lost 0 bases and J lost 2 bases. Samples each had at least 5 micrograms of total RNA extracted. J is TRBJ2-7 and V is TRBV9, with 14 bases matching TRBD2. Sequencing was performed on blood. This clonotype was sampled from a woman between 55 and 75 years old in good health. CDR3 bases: TGTGCCAGCAGCGTAGGACTAGCGGGAGGGCCGTCGGGCACCTACGAGCAGTACTTC. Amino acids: CASSVGLAGGPSGTYEQYF.